These 30 T cell receptor beta chains were sequenced from one sample in a study of vaccination and CD4 T cells after COVID-19. Cultured CD4+ T-cell DNA underwent Oncomine TCR Beta short-read sequencing. TCRdb itself ran the PCR reads through MiXCR, one entry per CDR3 protein. The repertoire includes fewer than 3,000 distinct CDR3 sequences, over 20% of them detected once, and about 50% sits in the top ten. As to treatment: roughly ten-day PBMC culture with coronavirus spike peptide pools or control peptides (ViraFEST assay). Harvesting of the unexposed donor's CD4+ T cells predated the COVID-19 pandemic (2011-2018). These receptors are not linked to any known antigen. Specimen: CD4+ T cells from blood, cultured in vitro. The origin of the receptors is a human donor in good health.

By sample share, this clonotype is medium-sized. V is TRBV6-4 and J is TRBJ1-2; TRBD1 matches at 10 bases. Germline V CDR1 and CDR2: MRHNA, SNTAGT. This CDR3 comprises 16 residues. With V trimmed by 6 bases and J by 8 bases, 15 bases remained unmatched. The CDR3 region has the DNA TGTGCCAGCAGCCCGGGACAGGGGACCCCACCGGGGGGCTACACCTTC. Protein: CASSPGQGTPPGGYTF.

The rearrangement joins TRBV5-1 to TRBJ2-7, with D perhaps TRBD2 (5 bases). Germline V gene sequence: CDR1 SGHRS, CDR2 YFSETQ. With 4 bases removed from V and 3 bases from J, the gap between germline ends came to 11 bases. The CDR3 spans 13 residues. The CDR3 nucleotides are TGCGCCAGCAGCCCCGGGATGCACTACGAGCAGTACTTC. Translating it yields CASSPGMHYEQYF.

The gene calls are TRBV5-1 and TRBJ2-6; 7 positions agree with TRBD1. V trimming: 2 bases; J trimming: 0 bases; junction bases outside the gene matches: 5. Germline V gene data show CDR1 as SGHRS and CDR2 as YFSETQ. The CDR3 has 17 residues. The CDR3 loop is CASSLDRVGSGANVLTF. DNA of the CDR3: TGCGCCAGCAGCTTAGACAGGGTTGGCTCTGGGGCCAACGTCCTGACTTTC.

This chain joins TRBV29-1 and TRBJ2-5; tentative D call: TRBD2 (7 bases). This CDR3 has 15 amino acids. V dropped 3 bases and J dropped 3 bases, with 17 bases sitting between them. Germline V CDR1 and CDR2: SQVTM, ANQGSEA. In DNA form, the CDR3 reads TGCAGCGTTGAGGTTTGGGGGGGGCGCGAAGAGACCCAGTACTTC. Translation gives CSVEVWGGREETQYF.

This rearrangement joins TRBV5-1 to TRBJ1-2, with no clear D. V lost 2 bases, J lost 3 bases, and 8 bases lay in between. The CDR3 consists of 13 residues. CDR1 and CDR2 from the germline V gene are SGHRS and YFSETQ. CDR3 region: CASSLSGYYGYTF. The CDR3 bases are TGCGCCAGCAGCTTATCCGGGTACTATGGCTACACCTTC.

The V call is TRBV18, the J call TRBJ1-6, with a tentative D call TRBD1 (5 bases). Trimming took off 3 bases at V and 9 bases at J, with 15 bases between the two ends. There are 15 residues in the CDR3. The germline CDR1 and CDR2 sequences are KGHSH and LQKENI. The CDR3 nucleotides read TGTGCCAGCTCACCTCGCACAGGTCCGGGTTCACCCCTCCACTTT. Its protein is CASSPRTGPGSPLHF.

This clonotype is medium-sized by share. The V and J genes are TRBV11-2 and TRBJ1-5; D uncertain. CDR1 and CDR2 from the germline V gene are SGHAT and FQNNGV. V was pared by 1 base and J by 1 base, with 8 bases between. The CDR3 totals 15 residues. CDR3 protein: CASSLAFGSNQPQHF. The CDR3 DNA is TGTGCCAGCAGCTTAGCCTTTGGGAGCAATCAGCCCCAGCATTTT.

This clonotype was counted a few times. This sequence joins TRBV27 and TRBJ2-1, with D hard to call. Germline V CDR1 and CDR2: MNHEY, SMNVEV (reference sequence). This CDR3 spans 12 amino acids. V was cut by 3 bases and J by 6 bases, with 6 bases left in between. The CDR3 here is CASSLMGNEQFF. The CDR3 DNA sequence: TGTGCCAGCAGTTTGATGGGCAATGAGCAGTTCTTC.

Concerning this clonotype itself: Since a much larger clone is just one base distant, this may be a read error. The chain links TRBV5-1 to TRBJ1-2, with D possibly matching TRBD1 (5 bases). This CDR3 has 15 amino acids. Germline CDR1 SGHRS, CDR2 YFSETQ. The ends were cut back, 4 bases at V and 0 bases at J, with 13 bases in the middle. The CDR3 sequence is CASSARGSANYGYTF. In nucleotides, the CDR3 is TGCGCCAGCAGCGCGAGGGGCTCAGCTAACTATGGCTACACCTTC.

This sequence joins TRBV28 and TRBJ1-1; D call uncertain. The CDR3 consists of 12 residues. V was trimmed by 5 bases and J by 4 bases, leaving 8 bases between them. The germline gives CDR1 MDHEN, CDR2 SYDVKM. DNA for the CDR3: TGTGCCAGCAGTCCCCAGGCCACTGAAGCTTTCTTT. Translated: CASSPQATEAFF.

CDR3 nucleotides: TGTGCCAGCAGTTTCCGAGCGGGGTTCAGCACAGATACGCAGTATTTT. Translating it yields CASSFRAGFSTDTQYF. This chain connects TRBV6-5 to TRBJ2-3; the match to TRBD2 covers 7 bases. This CDR3 is 16 amino acids long. Germline assignment: CDR1 MNHEY and CDR2 SVGAGI. The trim removed 4 bases at V and 0 bases at J, leaving 7 bases unmatched.

This clonotype is categorized as medium-sized. The rearrangement links TRBV6-1 to TRBJ1-1; TRBD1 matches 8 bases. The CDR3 spans 14 residues. Germline V CDR1 and CDR2: MNHNS, SASEGT. With 6 bases clipped from V and 1 base from J, the junction kept 4 bases outside the gene matches. CDR3 coding DNA: TGTGCCAGCAGACTAGACAGGGGGAACACTGAAGCTTTCTTT. Translating gives CASRLDRGNTEAFF.

The V gene is TRBV10-3, the J gene TRBJ1-1; the D is unclear. Trimming removed 4 bases at V and 3 bases at J, with 9 bases between. This CDR3 spans 13 amino acids. In germline, CDR1 is ENHRY, CDR2 SYGVKD. The CDR3 coding sequence is TGTGCCATCAGTGTCTCGGAGGACACTGAAGCTTTCTTT. Protein sequence: CAISVSEDTEAFF.

The CDR3 sequence is CASSQEGGQGTQYF. In nucleotides, the CDR3 is TGTGCCAGCAGCCAAGAGGGGGGGCAGGGGACCCAGTACTTC. This chain links TRBV4-2 with TRBJ2-5; TRBD2 might be the D (7 bases). Trimming took off 0 bases at V and 7 bases at J, with 12 bases between the two ends. This CDR3 spans 14 amino acids. CDR1 is LGHNA and CDR2 is YNFKEQ in the germline V gene.

The chain is built from TRBV6-2 or TRBV6-3 and TRBJ1-1, with D perhaps matching TRBD1 (5 bases). Trimming left V 6 bases short and J 4 bases short, with 9 bases between. Germline V gene lookup returns CDR1 MNHEY and CDR2 SVGEGT. This CDR3 contains 12 residues. Here the CDR3 reads CASSLQGTEAFF. The DNA for the CDR3 is TGTGCCAGCAGCCTGCAGGGCACTGAAGCTTTCTTT.

By share, this clonotype ranks as medium-sized. The chain uses TRBV20-1 and TRBJ1-6, with 9 nucleotides matching TRBD1. CDR1 is DFQATT, CDR2 SNEGSKA, per germline (reference sequence). The CDR3 length is 13 residues. Losses at the gene ends were 6 bases for V and 6 bases for J; bases not matched to a gene: 3. CDR3 protein: CSATGGGNSPLHF. The CDR3 DNA reads TGCAGTGCAACAGGGGGCGGTAATTCACCCCTCCACTTT.

This clonotype showed up just a few times. The V gene is TRBV6-1, the J gene TRBJ2-1; the match to TRBD1 covers 9 bases. CDR3 length: 17 amino acids. Germline trimming cut 5 bases from V and 2 bases from J; bases unmatched to any gene: 10. Germline CDR1 is MNHNS and CDR2 is SASEGT. This CDR3 is CASSPSSGQGTYNEQFF. The CDR3 region has the DNA TGTGCCAGCAGTCCTTCTTCAGGACAGGGGACCTACAATGAGCAGTTCTTC.

This clonotype was seen only a few times. The rearrangement links TRBV6-1 to TRBJ2-7; D gene unclear. The V end was cut by 4 bases, the J end by 4 bases, with 11 bases between. The CDR3 contains 13 residues. From germline, CDR1 is MNHNS and CDR2 SASEGT. In nucleotides, the CDR3 is TGTGCCAGCAGTGGCTACGCGCCATACGAGCAGTACTTC. Residues: CASSGYAPYEQYF.

The chain links TRBV6-5 to TRBJ2-1, with D unclear. This CDR3 spans 16 amino acids. Per the germline V gene, CDR1 is MNHEY and CDR2 is SVGAGI. Trimming took off 4 bases at V and 5 bases at J, with 18 bases between the two ends. This chain's CDR3 is CASSSLSVDSHNEQFF. In DNA, the CDR3 is TGTGCCAGCAGTTCCCTCTCGGTGGATAGTCACAATGAGCAGTTCTTC.

This clonotype was seen a few times. The chain carries TRBV30 and TRBJ1-2; tentatively, D is TRBD1 (5 bases). V was trimmed by 4 bases and J by 4 bases, leaving 19 bases between them. The germline CDR1 and CDR2 sequences are GTSNPN and SVGIG (reference sequence). This CDR3 is 15 amino acids long. The CDR3 DNA sequence: TGTGCCTGGACCGCTGACGGAAGGGGCCGCTATGGCTACACCTTC. Translation gives CAWTADGRGRYGYTF.

The chain links TRBV29-1 to TRBJ1-2; 10 positions match TRBD1. V lost 6 bases, J lost 6 bases, and 4 bases stayed unmatched. The CDR3 length is 12 residues. Per germline, CDR1 SQVTM and CDR2 ANQGSEA. The CDR3 DNA is TGCAGCGTCCCGGGACAGGGGAATGGCTACACCTTC. Its translation: CSVPGQGNGYTF. Full variable domain (rest looked up from reference TRBV29-1 and TRBJ1-2): SAVISQKPSRDICQRGTSLTIQCQVDSQVTMMFWYRQQPGQSLTLIATANQGSEATYESGFVIDKFPISRPNLTFSTLTVSNMSPEDSSIYLCSVPGQGNGYTFGSGTRLTVV.

The rearrangement uses TRBV5-6 and TRBJ2-7, with no clear D. CDR3 size: 15 residues. The V gene's germline CDR1 is SGHDT and CDR2 YYEEEE. Trimming removed 0 bases at V and 0 bases at J, with 10 bases between. CDR3 bases: TGTGCCAGCAGCTTGGTCCCCACAGCCTCCTACGAGCAGTACTTC. Translation: CASSLVPTASYEQYF. Full variable domain (outside the CDR3, taken from reference TRBV5-6 and TRBJ2-7): DAGVTQSPTHLIKTRGQQVTLRCSPKSGHDTVSWYQQALGQGPQFIFQYYEEEERQRGNFPDRFSGHQFPNYSSELNVNALLLGDSALYLCASSLVPTASYEQYFGPGTRLTVT.

This clonotype turned up a few times. The V call is TRBV19, the J call TRBJ2-1; perhaps TRBD2 as D (5 bases). V was pared by 2 bases and J by 0 bases, with 11 bases between. This CDR3 has 16 residues. Germline V gene data show CDR1 as LNHDA and CDR2 as SQIVND (reference sequence). CDR3 loop: CASSIWRPSSYNEQFF. The DNA for the CDR3 is TGTGCCAGTAGTATATGGAGGCCGAGCTCCTACAATGAGCAGTTCTTC.

The chain recombines TRBV4-1 with TRBJ1-2; no clear D. Trimming took 2 bases from V and 3 from J, leaving 13 bases between them. This CDR3 comprises 15 residues. Per germline, CDR1 MGHRA and CDR2 YSYEKL. The CDR3 loop reads CASSQLNRPDYGYTF. The CDR3, as DNA: TGCGCCAGCAGCCAACTGAATCGACCCGACTATGGCTACACCTTC.

V is TRBV5-6 and J is TRBJ2-3, with unresolved D. The CDR3 runs 13 residues. V was clipped by 1 base and J by 6 bases, with 9 bases between them. CDR1 SGHDT and CDR2 YYEEEE come from the germline V gene. The chain's CDR3 is CASSLNLLDTQYF. Written as DNA, the CDR3 is TGTGCCAGCAGCTTGAATCTTCTTGATACGCAGTATTTT.

This clonotype has a handful of counts. Germline is not matched at one junction end, which may reflect a read error. This chain joins TRBV12-3 or TRBV12-4 and TRBJ2-1; perhaps TRBD2 as D (5 bases). The CDR3 is 13 residues long. DNA of the CDR3: TGTGCCAGCAGTCTAGCCCTCCTAAATGAGCAGTTCTTC. Protein: CASSLALLNEQFF.

The CDR3 spells CAISENQGNNQPQHF. CDR3 bases: TGTGCCATCAGTGAAAACCAGGGGAACAATCAGCCCCAGCATTTT. The chain recombines TRBV10-3 with TRBJ1-5; tentative D call: TRBD1 (6 bases). Germline CDR1 and CDR2: ENHRY and SYGVKD. The CDR3 runs to 15 residues. The V end lost 3 bases, the J end lost 3 bases, and 12 bases lay between the germline ends.

This sequence joins TRBV28 and TRBJ2-7, with TRBD2 as a possible D gene (6 bases). This CDR3 has 12 amino acids. CDR1 is MDHEN, CDR2 SYDVKM, per germline. V dropped 6 bases and J dropped 6 bases, with 12 bases sitting between them. The CDR3 nucleotides are TGTGCCAGCAGGACCGCGGGGCTCGAGCAGTACTTC. Protein product: CASRTAGLEQYF.

This clonotype was seen a few times. V and J are TRBV20-1 and TRBJ2-2, with a tentative D call TRBD1 (6 bases). CDR1 is DFQATT, CDR2 SNEGSKA, per germline (reference sequence). V was cut by 0 bases and J by 3 bases, with 17 bases left in between. The CDR3 length is 17 residues. The CDR3 loop reads CSARDHVQGYDTGELFF. The DNA for the CDR3 is TGCAGTGCTAGAGATCATGTCCAGGGGTACGACACCGGGGAGCTGTTTTTT.

This clonotype has a handful of counts. This CDR3 reads CASILNNSGELFF. In nucleotides, the CDR3 is TGTGCCAGCATCTTAAACAATAGCGGGGAGCTGTTTTTT. V is TRBV2 and J is TRBJ2-2; D is unclear. From germline, CDR1 is SNHLY and CDR2 FYNNEI. This CDR3 region has 13 residues. Trimming took off 7 bases at V and 7 bases at J, with 13 bases between the two ends.